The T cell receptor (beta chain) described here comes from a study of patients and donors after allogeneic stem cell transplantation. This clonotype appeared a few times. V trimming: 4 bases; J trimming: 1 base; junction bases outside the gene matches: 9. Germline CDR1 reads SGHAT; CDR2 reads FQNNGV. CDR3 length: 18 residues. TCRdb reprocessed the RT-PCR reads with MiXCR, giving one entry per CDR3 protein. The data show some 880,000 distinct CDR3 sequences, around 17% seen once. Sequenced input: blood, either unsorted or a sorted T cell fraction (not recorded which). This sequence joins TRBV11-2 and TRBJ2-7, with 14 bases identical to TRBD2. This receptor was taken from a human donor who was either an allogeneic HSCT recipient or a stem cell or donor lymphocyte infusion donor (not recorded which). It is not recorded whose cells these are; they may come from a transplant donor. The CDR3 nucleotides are TGTGCCAGCAGCTCAGAAGGGACTAGCGGGAGAAGGTCCTACGAGCAGTACTTC. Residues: CASSSEGTSGRRSYEQYF.